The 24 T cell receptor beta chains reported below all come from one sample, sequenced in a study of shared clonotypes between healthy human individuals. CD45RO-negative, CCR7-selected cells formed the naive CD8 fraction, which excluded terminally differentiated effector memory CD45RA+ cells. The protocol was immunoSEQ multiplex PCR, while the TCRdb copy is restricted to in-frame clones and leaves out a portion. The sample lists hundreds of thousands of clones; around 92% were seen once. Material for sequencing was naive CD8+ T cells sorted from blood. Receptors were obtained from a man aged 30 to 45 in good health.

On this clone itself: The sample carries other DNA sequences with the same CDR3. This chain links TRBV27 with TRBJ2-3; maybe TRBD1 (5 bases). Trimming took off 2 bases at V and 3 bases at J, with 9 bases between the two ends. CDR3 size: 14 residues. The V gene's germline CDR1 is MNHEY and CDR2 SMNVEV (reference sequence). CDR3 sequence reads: CASSLTQGTDTQYF. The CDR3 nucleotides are TGTGCCAGCAGTTTAACGCAGGGTACAGATACGCAGTATTTT.

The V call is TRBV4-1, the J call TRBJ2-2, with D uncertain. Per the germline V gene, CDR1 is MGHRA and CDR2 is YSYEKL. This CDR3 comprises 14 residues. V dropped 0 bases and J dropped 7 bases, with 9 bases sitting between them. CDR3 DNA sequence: TGCGCCAGCAGCCAAGATGGCAGTATCGGGGAGCTGTTTTTT. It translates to CASSQDGSIGELFF.

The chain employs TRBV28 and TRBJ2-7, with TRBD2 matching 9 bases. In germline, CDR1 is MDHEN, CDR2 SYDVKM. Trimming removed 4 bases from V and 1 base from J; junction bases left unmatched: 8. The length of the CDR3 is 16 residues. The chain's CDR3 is CASSSILAGISYEQYF. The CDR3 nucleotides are TGTGCCAGCAGTTCGATTCTAGCGGGGATTTCCTACGAGCAGTACTTC.

CDR3 sequence reads: CSISTVNTGELFF. The DNA for the CDR3 is TGCAGCATCTCGACAGTAAACACCGGGGAGCTGTTTTTT. The chain carries TRBV29-1 and TRBJ2-2, with D possibly being TRBD1 (5 bases). The CDR3 is 13 amino acids. V was clipped by 8 bases and J by 2 bases, with 12 bases between them. CDR1 is SQVTM and CDR2 is ANQGSEA in the germline V gene.

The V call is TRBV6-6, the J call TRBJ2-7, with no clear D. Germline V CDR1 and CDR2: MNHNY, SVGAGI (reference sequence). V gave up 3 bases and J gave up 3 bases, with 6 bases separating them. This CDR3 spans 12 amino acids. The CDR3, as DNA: TGTGCCAGCAGTTATCAAGACTACGAGCAGTACTTC. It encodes CASSYQDYEQYF.

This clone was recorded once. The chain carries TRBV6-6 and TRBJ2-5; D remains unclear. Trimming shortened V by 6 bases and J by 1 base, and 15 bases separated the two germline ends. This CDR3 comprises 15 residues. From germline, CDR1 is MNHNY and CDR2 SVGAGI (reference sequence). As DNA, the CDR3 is TGTGCCAGCAGCTCCTCCTCGTGGGCCCAAGAGACCCAGTACTTC. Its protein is CASSSSSWAQETQYF.

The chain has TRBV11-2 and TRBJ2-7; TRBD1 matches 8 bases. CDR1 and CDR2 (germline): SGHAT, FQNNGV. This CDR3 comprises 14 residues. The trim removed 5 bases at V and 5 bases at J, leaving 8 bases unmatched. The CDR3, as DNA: TGTGCCAGCAGCAACCGGGACAGGTTCCACGAGCAGTACTTC. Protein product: CASSNRDRFHEQYF.

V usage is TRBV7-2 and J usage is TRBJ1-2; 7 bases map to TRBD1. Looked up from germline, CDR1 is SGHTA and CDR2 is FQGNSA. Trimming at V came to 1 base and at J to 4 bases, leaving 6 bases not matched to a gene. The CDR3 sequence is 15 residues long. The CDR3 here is CASSLDRGVVYGYTF. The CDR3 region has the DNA TGTGCCAGCAGCTTAGACAGGGGCGTAGTCTATGGCTACACCTTC.

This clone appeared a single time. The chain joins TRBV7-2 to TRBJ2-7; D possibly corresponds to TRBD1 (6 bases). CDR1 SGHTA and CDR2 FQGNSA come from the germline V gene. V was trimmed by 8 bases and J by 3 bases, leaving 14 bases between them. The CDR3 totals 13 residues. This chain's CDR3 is CASGSDRFYEQYF. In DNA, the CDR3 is TGTGCCAGCGGATCGGACAGATTCTACGAGCAGTACTTC. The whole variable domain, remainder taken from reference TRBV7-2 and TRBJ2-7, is GAGVSQSPSNKVTEKGKDVELRCDPISGHTALYWYRQSLGQGLEFLIYFQGNSAPDKSGLPSDRFSAERTGGSVSTLTIQRTQQEDSAVYLCASGSDRFYEQYFGPGTRLTVT.

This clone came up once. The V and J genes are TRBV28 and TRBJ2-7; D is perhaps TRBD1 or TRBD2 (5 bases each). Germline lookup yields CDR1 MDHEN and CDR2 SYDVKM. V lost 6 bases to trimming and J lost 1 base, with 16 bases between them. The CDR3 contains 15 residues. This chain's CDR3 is CASRPGPTGSYEQYF. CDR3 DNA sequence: TGTGCCAGCAGACCGGGACCTACCGGGTCCTACGAGCAGTACTTC.

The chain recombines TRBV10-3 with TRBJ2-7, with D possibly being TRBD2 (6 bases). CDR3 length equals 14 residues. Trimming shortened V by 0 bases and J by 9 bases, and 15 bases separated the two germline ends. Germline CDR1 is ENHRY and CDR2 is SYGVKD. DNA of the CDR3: TGTGCCATCAGTGAGTCGGGAGGAGGGTTGGTGCAGTACTTC. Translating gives CAISESGGGLVQYF.

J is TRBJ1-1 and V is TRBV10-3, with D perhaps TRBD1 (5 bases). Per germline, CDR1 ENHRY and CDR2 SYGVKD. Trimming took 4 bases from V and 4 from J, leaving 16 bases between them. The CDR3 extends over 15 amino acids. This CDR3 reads CAISADLGGSTEAFF. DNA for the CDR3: TGTGCCATCAGTGCTGACCTTGGGGGGAGCACTGAAGCTTTCTTT.

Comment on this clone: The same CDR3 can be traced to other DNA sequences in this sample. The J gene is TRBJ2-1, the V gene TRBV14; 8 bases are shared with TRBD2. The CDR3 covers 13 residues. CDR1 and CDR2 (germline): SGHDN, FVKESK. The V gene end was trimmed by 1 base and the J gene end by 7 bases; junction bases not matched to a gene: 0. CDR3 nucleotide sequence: TGTGCCAGCAGCCAAGGCGGGAGGAATGAGCAGTTCTTC. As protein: CASSQGGRNEQFF.

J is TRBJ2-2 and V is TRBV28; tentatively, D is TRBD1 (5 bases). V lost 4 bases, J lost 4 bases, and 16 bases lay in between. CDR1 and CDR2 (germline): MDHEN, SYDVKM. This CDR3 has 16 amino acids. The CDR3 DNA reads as TGTGCCAGCAGTTCCTGGACAAGGGTTCGCACCGGGGAGCTGTTTTTT. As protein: CASSSWTRVRTGELFF.

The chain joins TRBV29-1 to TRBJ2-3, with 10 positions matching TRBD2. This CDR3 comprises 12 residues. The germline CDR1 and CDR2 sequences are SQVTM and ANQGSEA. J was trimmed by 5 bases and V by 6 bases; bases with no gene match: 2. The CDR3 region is CSVGLAEDTQYF. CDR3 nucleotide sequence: TGCAGCGTAGGACTAGCGGAAGATACGCAGTATTTT.

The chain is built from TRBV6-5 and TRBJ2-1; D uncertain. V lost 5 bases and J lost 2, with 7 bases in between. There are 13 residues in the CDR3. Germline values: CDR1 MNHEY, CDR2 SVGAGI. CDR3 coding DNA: TGTGCCAGCAGTCCTGGGACCTACAATGAGCAGTTCTTC. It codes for CASSPGTYNEQFF.

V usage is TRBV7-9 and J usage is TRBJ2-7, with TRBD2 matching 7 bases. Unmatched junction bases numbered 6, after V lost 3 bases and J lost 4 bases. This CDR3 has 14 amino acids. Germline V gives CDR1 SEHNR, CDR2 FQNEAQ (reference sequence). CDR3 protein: CASSFGPGGYEQYF. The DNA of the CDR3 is TGTGCCAGCAGCTTTGGTCCCGGGGGGTACGAGCAGTACTTC.

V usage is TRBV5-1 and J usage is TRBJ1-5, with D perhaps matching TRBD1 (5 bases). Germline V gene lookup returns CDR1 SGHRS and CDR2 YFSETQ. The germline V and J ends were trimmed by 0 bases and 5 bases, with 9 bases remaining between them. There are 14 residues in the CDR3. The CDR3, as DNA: TGCGCCAGCAGCTTGGCCGGGGCGGATCAGCCCCAGCATTTT. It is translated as CASSLAGADQPQHF. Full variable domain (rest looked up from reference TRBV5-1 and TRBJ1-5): KAGVTQTPRYLIKTRGQQVTLSCSPISGHRSVSWYQQTPGQGLQFLFEYFSETQRNKGNFPGRFSGRQFSNSRSEMNVSTLELGDSALYLCASSLAGADQPQHFGDGTRLSIL.

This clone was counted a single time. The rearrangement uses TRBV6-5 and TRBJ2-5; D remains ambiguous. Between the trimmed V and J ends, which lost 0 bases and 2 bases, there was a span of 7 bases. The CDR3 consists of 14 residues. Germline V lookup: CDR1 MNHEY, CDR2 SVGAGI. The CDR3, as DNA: TGTGCCAGCAGTTACTCGGTAGAACAAGAGACCCAGTACTTC. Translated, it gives CASSYSVEQETQYF.

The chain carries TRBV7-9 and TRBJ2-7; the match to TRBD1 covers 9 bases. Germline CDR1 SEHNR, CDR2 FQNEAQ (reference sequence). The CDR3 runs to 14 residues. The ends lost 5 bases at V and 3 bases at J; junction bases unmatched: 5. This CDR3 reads CASSVTGGLYEQYF. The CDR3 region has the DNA TGTGCCAGCAGCGTCACAGGGGGCCTCTACGAGCAGTACTTC.

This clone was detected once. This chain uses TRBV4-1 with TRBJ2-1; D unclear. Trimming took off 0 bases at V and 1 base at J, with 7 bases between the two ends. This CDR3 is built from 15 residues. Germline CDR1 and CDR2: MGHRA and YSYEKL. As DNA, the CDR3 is TGCGCCAGCAGCCAAGATCGTTGGTCCTACAATGAGCAGTTCTTC. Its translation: CASSQDRWSYNEQFF.

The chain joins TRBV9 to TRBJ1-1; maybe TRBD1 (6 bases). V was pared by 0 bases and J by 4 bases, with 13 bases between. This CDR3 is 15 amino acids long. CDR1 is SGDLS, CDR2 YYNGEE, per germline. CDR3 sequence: CASSVVEGHTTEAFF. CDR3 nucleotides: TGTGCCAGCAGCGTAGTAGAGGGACATACCACTGAAGCTTTCTTT. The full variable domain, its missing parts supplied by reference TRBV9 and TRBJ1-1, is DSGVTQTPKHLITATGQRVTLRCSPRSGDLSVYWYQQSLDQGLQFLIQYYNGEERAKGNILERFSAQQFPDLHSELNLSSLELGDSALYFCASSVVEGHTTEAFFGQGTRLTVV.

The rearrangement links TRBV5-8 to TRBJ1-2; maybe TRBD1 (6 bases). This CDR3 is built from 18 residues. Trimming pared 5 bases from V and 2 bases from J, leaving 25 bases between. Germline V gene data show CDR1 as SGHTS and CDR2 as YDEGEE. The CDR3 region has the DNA TGTGCCAGCAGTTGGACAGTCGCCTATCGCCGGGGGAACTATGGCTACACCTTC. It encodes CASSWTVAYRRGNYGYTF.

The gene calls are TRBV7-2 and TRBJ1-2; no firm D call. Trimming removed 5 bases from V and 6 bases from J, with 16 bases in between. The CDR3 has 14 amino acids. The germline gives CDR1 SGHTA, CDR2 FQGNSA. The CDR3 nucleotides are TGTGCCAGCAGCCCCGGGGATGGGGTCGATGGCTACACCTTC. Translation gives CASSPGDGVDGYTF.